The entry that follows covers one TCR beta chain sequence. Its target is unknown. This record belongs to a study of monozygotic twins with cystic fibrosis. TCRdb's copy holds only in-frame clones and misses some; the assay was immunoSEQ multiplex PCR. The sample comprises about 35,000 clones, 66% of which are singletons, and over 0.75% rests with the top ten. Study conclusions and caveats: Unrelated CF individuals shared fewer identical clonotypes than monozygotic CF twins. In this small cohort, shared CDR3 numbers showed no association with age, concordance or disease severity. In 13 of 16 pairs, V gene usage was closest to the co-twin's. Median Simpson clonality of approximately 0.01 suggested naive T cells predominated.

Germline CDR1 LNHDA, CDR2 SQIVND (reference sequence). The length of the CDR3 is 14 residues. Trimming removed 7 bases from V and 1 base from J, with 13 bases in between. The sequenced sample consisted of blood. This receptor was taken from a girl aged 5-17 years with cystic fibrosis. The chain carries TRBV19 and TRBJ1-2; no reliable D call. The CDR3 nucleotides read TGTGCCAGTAAAATCAGATGGCTTAACTATGGCTACACCTTC. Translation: CASKIRWLNYGYTF. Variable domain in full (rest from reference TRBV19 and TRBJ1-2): DGGITQSPKYLFRKEGQNVTLSCEQNLNHDAMYWYRQDPGQGLRLIYYSQIVNDFQKGDIAEGYSVSREKKESFPLTVTSAQKNPTAFYLCASKIRWLNYGYTFGSGTRLTVV.